This is a list of T cell receptor beta chains from one sample in a study of spatial heterogeneity in lung cancer. TCRdb reprocessed the 5' RACE reads via MiXCR and lists one record per CDR3 protein. The sample has about 56,000 distinct CDR3 sequences; 7.5% to 8.5% are singletons. This specimen was PBMCs, taken at surgery. All receptors derive from a female donor with early-stage non-small cell lung cancer. The CDR3 runs from the conserved cysteine through the conserved F or W.

TRBJ2-7 TRBV27 CASSLGRNYEQYF
TRBJ2-5 TRBV4-1 CASSLGLATETQYF
TRBJ1-4 TRBV20-1 CSASGTANEKLFF
TRBJ1-5 TRBV10-3 CAIRQRDSNQPQHF
TRBJ1-1 TRBV5-1 CASSPPQGQMNTEAFF
TRBJ1-6 TRBV20-1 CSAAGTFDNSPLHF
TRBJ2-3 TRBV12-3/TRBV12-4 CASTKPSTDTQYF
TRBJ2-3 TRBV4-1 CASSYGTGISTDTQYF
TRBJ1-6 TRBV3-1 CASSLRDSSYNSPLHF
TRBJ2-2 TRBV11-2 CASSFGTANTGELFF
TRBJ1-1 TRBV30 CAWSVRKVTNTEAFF
TRBJ2-3 TRBV28 CASSLLPTETDTQYF
TRBJ1-1 TRBV7-3 CASSLTGQVGGTEAFF
TRBJ1-5 TRBV6-6 CASSYWDYSNQPQHF
TRBJ1-5 TRBV7-9 CASSLYGSEPQHF
TRBJ2-1 TRBV27 CASSLSASGSYNEQFF
TRBJ2-2 TRBV7-7 CASSRQQNTGELFF
TRBJ1-1 TRBV2 CASSDEGRTEAFF
TRBJ1-3 TRBV3-1 CASSLDGQSGNTIYF
TRBJ2-5 TRBV28 CASSRALTRTQYF
TRBJ1-2 TRBV27 CASSWTPNYGYTF
TRBJ1-4 TRBV5-1 CASSLGQPDEKLFF
TRBJ1-1 TRBV18 CASSPPGGVAATEAFF
TRBJ1-5 TRBV3-1 CASSHPPGAGGNQPQHF
TRBJ2-7 TRBV19 CASSIGLADSYEQYF
TRBJ2-5 TRBV24-1 CATSDLRGGRETQYF
TRBJ2-4 TRBV2 CASSEIQAKNIQYF
TRBJ2-3 TRBV4-2 CASSQGGVTDTQYF
TRBJ2-3 TRBV6-6 CASSPQGLPTDTQYF
TRBJ2-3 TRBV4-2 CASSQATGQGTDTQYF
TRBJ1-3 TRBV20-1 CSVRTGPGNTIYF
TRBJ1-1 TRBV20-1 CSARDWAVGTEAFF
TRBJ2-3 TRBV7-6 CASSLGQVLTDTQYF
TRBJ2-3 TRBV5-1 CASSLEGGTDTQYF
TRBJ2-4 TRBV6-6 CASSSQEGAAKNIQYF
TRBJ1-4 TRBV10-3 CAISSGGNEKLFF
TRBJ2-1 TRBV12-3/TRBV12-4 CASSSGGEQFF
TRBJ2-4 TRBV20-1 CSAKAKSGVVTKNIQYF
TRBJ2-5 TRBV5-1 CASSLGQGSRRETQYF
TRBJ2-7 TRBV7-9 CASSDHRALSYEQYF
TRBJ2-5 TRBV7-6 CASSLGARSRYF
TRBJ2-7 TRBV29-1 CSAGTGGPYEQYF
TRBJ1-2 TRBV27 CASSFFREDGYTF
TRBJ2-7 TRBV10-3 CAISRVSYEQYF
TRBJ1-3 TRBV5-6 CASSPTANSGNTIYF
TRBJ2-1 TRBV7-3 CASSQSSYNEQFF
TRBJ1-2 TRBV5-1 CASSLSRDHGYTF
TRBJ1-3 TRBV6-5 CASRGGYRGSGNTIYF
TRBJ1-5 TRBV29-1 CSTSEGTQPQHF
TRBJ2-1 TRBV6-4 CASSTSSGPYNEQFF
TRBJ1-5 TRBV5-1 CASSLEGYQPQHF
TRBJ1-2 TRBV20-1 CSARGDRADYGYTF
TRBJ2-1 TRBV20-1 CSASRTDNEQFF
TRBJ2-3 TRBV5-1 CASILGSSPYTDTQYF
TRBJ1-2 TRBV9 CASSVEGQAGYTF
TRBJ2-1 TRBV11-3 CASSPVRATYNEQFF